This TCR beta chain came from a study of blood T cell repertoires in COVID-19. About the study: T cells, B-cell-depleted T cells, or PBMCs provided the cDNA or gDNA that served as material.

Original methodology: Reference gene primers were amplified, and this amplification served to estimate nucleated cell counts. The protocol was immunoSEQ multiplex PCR, while the TCRdb copy is restricted to in-frame clones and leaves out a portion. The V and J calls and clone size were taken over from that table, and D and trimming were inferred from the DNA. The data contain hundreds of thousands of clones, over 75% of them singletons. J gave up 2 bases and V 4 bases, and 4 bases lay outside the gene matches. Germline V CDR1 and CDR2: SGHRS, YFSETQ. The CDR3 contains 14 residues. This clone was counted once.

V usage is TRBV5-1 and J usage is TRBJ2-5; 8 bases are shared with TRBD1. The clonotype was recovered from a man aged 45 to 65 with acute or convalescent COVID-19. Sequencing was carried out using peripheral blood. CDR3: CASSIRQGQETQYF. CDR3 DNA sequence: TGCGCCAGCAGCATACGACAGGGGCAAGAGACCCAGTACTTC.